This T cell receptor beta chain comes out of a study of T cell responses to AZD1222 COVID-19 vaccine. Overall study findings and caveats: Close to half of all spike-specific TCRs reportedly target regions of the variants that are unmutated.

As to this clone: The antigen is undetermined.

V was pared by 5 bases and J by 5 bases, with 3 bases of the junction left unmatched. CDR3 length equals 13 residues. The V gene's germline CDR1 is SNHLY and CDR2 FYNNEI. TCRdb's copy holds only in-frame clones and misses some; the assay was immunoSEQ multiplex PCR. This sample has about 150,000 clones, with approximately 94% found just once. The source material was peripheral blood, sampled on day 0 of AZD1222 vaccination. The sequence was obtained from an adult in good health. V usage is TRBV2 and J usage is TRBJ1-5; 7 nucleotides align to TRBD1. CDR3 in amino acids: CASSRDSYQPQHF. The CDR3 DNA sequence: TGTGCCAGCAGTAGGGACAGCTATCAGCCCCAGCATTTT.